This TCR beta chain was captured in a study of cytomegalovirus exposure and HLA in healthy donors. Whole-study context: The Caucasian-associated ancestry cluster held less than 85% of some 420 genotyped donors.

This clone was detected only a few times. As yet, its antigen is unknown. V was pared by 2 bases and J by 3 bases, with 5 bases of the junction left unmatched. The CDR3 runs 15 residues. Germline V gene lookup returns CDR1 SEHNR and CDR2 FQNEAQ (reference sequence). In the PCR, 60 Vbeta and 13 Jbeta primers were used. Here immunoSEQ multiplex PCR was the method, and the copy in TCRdb shows in-frame clones only, minus some. The table records 110,000 to 150,000 clones, about 73% of them present only once. Study-level results: A later analysis linked a missense variant in DCLRE1C to the trimming of TCR beta V and J genes. TCR beta chains numbering more than 150 were designated cytomegalovirus-associated.

The sequence was collected from a woman aged 60-75 years in good health and CMV-seropositive. Sequencing was done on a sample of PBMCs. J is TRBJ2-3 and V is TRBV7-9; 7 bases fit TRBD1. CDR3 sequence reads: CASSLTGVWTDTQYF. The CDR3 DNA is TGTGCCAGCAGCTTAACAGGGGTTTGGACAGATACGCAGTATTTT.